This entry lists 2 T cell receptor beta chains sequenced from one sample in a study of molecular identifiers for immune sequencing clone quantification. TCRdb reanalysed the PCR reads using MiXCR and keeps one entry per CDR3 protein. This table has 45,000 to 65,000 distinct CDR3 sequences, about 25% appearing once. Sequencing used naive CD8+ T cells from blood, with Jurkat cell RNA spiked in. Subset defined: FACS-sorted CD8+CD4-CCR7+CD45RA+ naive T cells. These receptors came from a human donor in good health. Some libraries in this study had Jurkat cell RNA spiked in.

This clonotype showed up just a few times. The chain carries TRBV5-6 and TRBJ2-1, with 10 bases lining up with TRBD2. The CDR3 runs 14 residues. Germline CDR1 and CDR2: SGHDT and YYEEEE. V trimming: 8 bases; J trimming: 4 bases; junction bases outside the gene matches: 6. The CDR3 loop is CASEIAGGYNEQFF. CDR3 coding DNA: TGTGCCAGTGAAATAGCGGGAGGTTACAATGAGCAGTTCTTC. The whole variable domain, filled in from reference TRBV5-6 and TRBJ2-1, reads DAGVTQSPTHLIKTRGQQVTLRCSPKSGHDTVSWYQQALGQGPQFIFQYYEEEERQRGNFPDRFSGHQFPNYSSELNVNALLLGDSALYLCASEIAGGYNEQFFGPGTRLTVL.

A note on this clonotype: A clone one base away is much larger, so this may be a read error. The gene calls are TRBV7-9 and TRBJ2-5; D remains unclear. CDR1 is SEHNR, CDR2 FQNEAQ, per germline (reference sequence). With 5 bases removed from V and 4 bases from J, the gap between germline ends came to 8 bases. The CDR3 totals 12 residues. The CDR3, as DNA: TGTGCCAGCAGCGACACGCGAGAGACCCAGTACTTC. Translated, it gives CASSDTRETQYF. Looking up the rest from reference TRBV7-9 and TRBJ2-5 gives the full variable domain: DTGVSQNPRHKITKRGQNVTFRCDPISEHNRLYWYRQTLGQGPEFLTYFQNEAQLEKSRLLSDRFSAERPKGSFSTLEIQRTEQGDSAMYLCASSDTRETQYFGPGTRLLVL.